This TCR beta chain appears in the sequencing data of a study of blood T cell repertoires in COVID-19. Across the whole study: COVID-19 samples, acute and convalescent, were from the United States, Italy and Spain. Sources were T cells, B-cell-depleted T cells, or PBMCs; the material itself was cDNA or gDNA.

Germline assignment: CDR1 SGHNT and CDR2 YYREEE (reference sequence). The CDR3 covers 15 residues. The ends lost 5 bases at V and 2 bases at J; junction bases unmatched: 7. Original processing notes: Reference gene primer amplification in the assay estimated nucleated cell counts. Generated by immunoSEQ multiplex PCR, the TCRdb table keeps only in-frame clones and is missing some. V and J calls and clone size are given by that table; D and trimming were obtained from the DNA. The top ten clones hold approximately 20% of a sample with approximately 79,000 clones, 84% of them seen once. The material sequenced was peripheral blood. The TCR sequence derives from a woman aged 45 to 65 with acute or convalescent COVID-19. The V gene is TRBV5-4, the J gene TRBJ2-5, with 9 bases lining up with TRBD2. The CDR3 DNA is TGTGCCAGCAGTTCACCCCTAGCGGGGCAAGAGACCCAGTACTTC. It specifies CASSSPLAGQETQYF.